The 14 T cell receptor beta chains reported below all come from one sample, sequenced in a study of lymphopenia after photon versus proton radiotherapy. This table comes from immunoSEQ multiplex PCR, and its TCRdb copy is limited to in-frame clones, with some not included. The sample has 35,000 to 50,000 clones, about four fifths seen once. The sequences come from peripheral blood, collected from a patient treated with proton-based radiotherapy. The receptors were gathered from a woman in her 70s with pancreatic cancer.

This rearrangement joins TRBV9 to TRBJ2-1; unclear D gene. The CDR3 extends over 11 amino acids. CDR1 is SGDLS and CDR2 is YYNGEE in the germline V gene. V lost 0 bases, J lost 8 bases, and 3 bases lay in between. The CDR3 coding sequence is TGTGCCAGCAGCGTAGAGTATGAGCAGTTCTTC. This gives the protein CASSVEYEQFF.

The J gene is TRBJ1-1, the V gene TRBV28; 7 positions agree with TRBD1. The CDR3 is 13 amino acids. Germline V lookup: CDR1 MDHEN, CDR2 SYDVKM. V was clipped by 8 bases and J by 6 bases; unmatched bases: 9. This CDR3 reads CASARQGGSEAFF. CDR3 coding DNA: TGTGCCAGCGCCAGGCAGGGGGGATCTGAAGCTTTCTTT.

This clone was seen only a few times. V is TRBV29-1 and J is TRBJ1-3; D perhaps matches TRBD1 (6 bases). V was clipped by 4 bases and J by 8 bases, with 21 bases between them. CDR3 length: 15 residues. Germline values: CDR1 SQVTM, CDR2 ANQGSEA. The DNA of the CDR3 is TGCAGCGTTGCGTCGAACAGGGCCCTTGGGGACACCATATATTTT. Amino acid sequence: CSVASNRALGDTIYF.

For the CDR3, the DNA is TGTGCCACCTCTTCTGGAAACACCATATATTTT. It codes for CATSSGNTIYF. The V and J genes are TRBV19 and TRBJ1-3; no clear D gene. CDR3 length: 11 amino acids. The germline V and J ends were trimmed by 10 bases and 1 base, with 5 bases remaining between them. CDR1 is LNHDA and CDR2 is SQIVND in the germline V gene (reference sequence).

The rearrangement joins TRBV7-9 to TRBJ2-7; D is perhaps TRBD2 (5 bases). Germline assignment: CDR1 SEHNR and CDR2 FQNEAQ (reference sequence). This CDR3 comprises 15 residues. Trimming stripped 5 bases from V and 2 bases from J, with 16 bases between. CDR3 DNA: TGTGCCAGCAGCCAACAACCAGACGGGGCCTACGAGCAGTACTTC. Its translation: CASSQQPDGAYEQYF.

The chain combines TRBV6-1 with TRBJ2-5; possible D gene TRBD1, 8 bases. The CDR3 length is 19 residues. Germline V gene lookup returns CDR1 MNHNS and CDR2 SASEGT. The V gene lost 0 bases and the J gene lost 1 base, with 21 bases spanning the gap. CDR3 coding DNA: TGTGCCAGCAGTGAAGCGGTACAGGGGGGGGTCGGTGTCCAAGAGACCCAGTACTTC. Translating it yields CASSEAVQGGVGVQETQYF.

The chain couples TRBV29-1 to TRBJ2-1, with D tentatively TRBD1 or TRBD2 (5 bases each). The CDR3 length is 17 residues. CDR1 is SQVTM and CDR2 is ANQGSEA in the germline V gene. Trimming took off 0 bases at V and 0 bases at J, with 15 bases between the two ends. CDR3: CSVEDMGRGRSYNEQFF. CDR3 coding DNA: TGCAGCGTTGAAGATATGGGTCGGGGCCGCTCCTACAATGAGCAGTTCTTC.

The chain is built from TRBV28 and TRBJ1-4, with 8 bases matching TRBD1. J gave up 4 bases and V 6 bases, and 7 bases lay outside the gene matches. Germline V gene data show CDR1 as MDHEN and CDR2 as SYDVKM. The CDR3 is 15 amino acids. CDR3 sequence: CASSQTTGDNEKLFF. CDR3 bases: TGTGCCAGCAGCCAAACGACAGGGGATAATGAAAAACTGTTTTTT.

The chain recombines TRBV7-6 with TRBJ2-7; no firm D call. Trimming took off 1 base at V and 6 bases at J, with 13 bases between the two ends. This CDR3 has 14 residues. Germline V gene lookup returns CDR1 SGHVS and CDR2 FNYEAQ. Here the CDR3 DNA reads TGTGCCAGCAGCTTAGAACTCGAAACGGGCGAGCAGTACTTC. It is translated as CASSLELETGEQYF.

The genes are TRBV9 and TRBJ2-1; tentatively, D is TRBD1 or TRBD2 (5 bases each). Trimming removed 0 bases at V and 4 bases at J, with 14 bases between. The CDR3 runs to 16 residues. The V gene's germline CDR1 is SGDLS and CDR2 YYNGEE. In nucleotides, the CDR3 is TGTGCCAGCAGCGTAGCTGGGACGGGGAGTTACAATGAGCAGTTCTTC. Amino acids: CASSVAGTGSYNEQFF.

This clone appeared a single time. The CDR3 reads CASSFLGKLNTEAFF. The CDR3 coding sequence is TGTGCCAGCAGCTTTCTGGGGAAACTGAACACTGAAGCTTTCTTT. The chain couples TRBV5-6 to TRBJ1-1; D remains unclear. CDR1 is SGHDT and CDR2 is YYEEEE in the germline V gene. This CDR3 region has 15 residues. The V end was cut by 2 bases, the J end by 0 bases, with 11 bases between.

This chain joins TRBV7-7 and TRBJ2-3; D tentatively fits TRBD1 or TRBD2 (5 bases each). The CDR3 sequence is 15 residues long. The germline V gene has CDR1 SSHAT and CDR2 FNYEAQ (reference sequence). The CDR3 DNA follows: TGTGCTACCTCTTTAGGGACCACCTTGACCGATACGCAGTATTTT. Its translation is CATSLGTTLTDTQYF.

This chain joins TRBV5-6 and TRBJ2-7; 12 nucleotides agree with TRBD2. Germline loops: CDR1 SGHDT, CDR2 YYEEEE. The CDR3 runs 16 residues. V was pared by 4 bases and J by 3 bases, with 8 bases of the junction left unmatched. CDR3 nucleotide sequence: TGTGCCAGCAGCCCCAGACTAGCGGGAGTTATCTACGAGCAGTACTTC. This sequence encodes CASSPRLAGVIYEQYF.

This chain uses TRBV11-3 with TRBJ2-5; D is possibly TRBD1 (7 bases). Germline V gene data show CDR1 as SGHNT and CDR2 as YENEEA. Trimming removed 1 base at V and 4 bases at J, with 13 bases between. The CDR3 runs to 15 residues. The CDR3 here is CASSLGGGQAETQYF. Here the CDR3 DNA reads TGTGCCAGCAGCTTAGGGGGAGGACAGGCAGAGACCCAGTACTTC.